What follows are 7 T cell receptor beta chains derived from one specimen sequenced in a study of identical twins (dated by TCRdb to between 2015 and 2016). The receptor library was made with 5' RACE. Sequenced on an Illumina HiSeq 2000. TCRdb reran the public reads through fastp at Q25 and MiXCR, keeping productive beta chains. Rows with one shared CDR3 protein collapse into an entry with the most common genes and DNA. This sample has some 270,000 distinct CDR3 sequences in its table, and 6.5% to 9.5% of those were observed once. The ten biggest clones cover over 2.5% of the sample. The sample was also reused in another study, on yellow fever vaccine responses in identical twins.

Input material: CD8+ T cells sorted from blood. These receptors were taken from a woman younger than 35 in good health.

This clonotype was recorded at least ten times. This chain connects TRBV12-3 or TRBV12-4 to TRBJ2-1; TRBD2 matches at 12 bases. The V and J ends lost 4 bases and 4 bases, in that order; junction bases with no gene match: 8. The CDR3 is 17 residues long. CDR3 region: CASSSLTTSGGYNEQFF. For the CDR3, the DNA is TGTGCCAGCAGTTCCCTCACGACTAGCGGGGGTTACAATGAGCAGTTCTTC.

In its sample, this clonotype was seen many times. V is TRBV24-1 and J is TRBJ2-1; tentative D call: TRBD1 (5 bases). Germline CDR1 and CDR2: KGHDR and SFDVKD. V lost 1 base to trimming and J lost 5 bases, with 5 bases between them. The CDR3 totals 13 residues. CDR3 amino acids: CATSDFRDNEQFF. The CDR3 DNA is TGTGCCACCAGTGATTTCAGGGACAATGAGCAGTTCTTC.

This clonotype was counted at least ten times. The chain combines TRBV5-1 with TRBJ2-1; a weak D match, TRBD1 (5 bases). Germline values: CDR1 SGHRS, CDR2 YFSETQ. The CDR3 sequence is 17 residues long. The V gene lost 2 bases and the J gene lost 0 bases, with 15 bases spanning the gap. The CDR3 coding sequence is TGCGCCAGCAGCTTCCGCGACAGTAGGAGCTCCTACAATGAGCAGTTCTTC. Residues: CASSFRDSRSSYNEQFF.

This clonotype was counted only a few times. The rearrangement links TRBV24-1 to TRBJ2-2, with no clear D. Germline V gene lookup returns CDR1 KGHDR and CDR2 SFDVKD. This CDR3 has 14 amino acids. V gave up 3 bases and J gave up 6 bases, with 10 bases separating them. The chain's CDR3 is CATSDPRLPGELFF. The DNA for the CDR3 is TGTGCCACCAGTGATCCCCGTTTACCCGGGGAGCTGTTTTTT.

V gene TRBV11-2 combines with J gene TRBJ2-2; no firm D call. The V gene's germline CDR1 is SGHAT and CDR2 FQNNGV. The CDR3 totals 19 residues. Trimming took 2 bases from V and 2 from J, leaving 21 bases between them. The DNA of the CDR3 is TGTGCCAGCAGCTTATTTTACGGATATAACGCCCTTAACACCGGGGAGCTGTTTTTT. It is translated as CASSLFYGYNALNTGELFF.

The table lists this clonotype with many counts. The chain recombines TRBV3-1 with TRBJ2-2; TRBD1 agrees at 9 bases. The CDR3 sequence is 15 residues long. CDR1 is LGHDT and CDR2 is YNNKEL in the germline V gene (reference sequence). V was clipped by 1 base and J by 7 bases; unmatched bases: 4. The CDR3 protein is CASSQVTGGGGELFF. CDR3 DNA sequence: TGTGCCAGCAGCCAAGTGACAGGGGGAGGCGGGGAGCTGTTTTTT.

There are a few counts of this clonotype. The rearrangement joins TRBV7-2 to TRBJ2-1, with D unclear. The CDR3 runs 12 residues. Germline CDR1 reads SGHTA; CDR2 reads FQGNSA. Trimming shortened V by 1 base and J by 8 bases, and 6 bases separated the two germline ends. CDR3 sequence reads: CASSLVIDEQFF. The CDR3 coding sequence is TGTGCCAGCAGCTTAGTTATAGATGAGCAGTTCTTC.